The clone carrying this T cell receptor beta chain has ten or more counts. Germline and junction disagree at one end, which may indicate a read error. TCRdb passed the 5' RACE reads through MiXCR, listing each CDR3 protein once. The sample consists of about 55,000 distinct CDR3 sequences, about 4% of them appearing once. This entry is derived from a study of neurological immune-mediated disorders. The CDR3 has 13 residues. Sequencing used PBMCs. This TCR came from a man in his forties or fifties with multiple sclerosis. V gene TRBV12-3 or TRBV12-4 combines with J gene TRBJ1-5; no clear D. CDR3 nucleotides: TGTGCTAGCAGCCCCAATAGACATCAGCCCCAGCATTTT. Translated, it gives CASSPNRHQPQHF.